The 8 T cell receptor beta chains presented below share a single source sample, sequenced in a study of blood T cell repertoires in COVID-19. Sequencing used immunoSEQ multiplex PCR; TCRdb keeps in-frame clones, though not all of them. Of 350,000 to 450,000 clones listed, roughly 90% are singletons. The source material was PBMCs or T cells enriched from blood (not recorded which). The origin of the receptors is a woman aged 40 to 50 who had been exposed to COVID-19.

This chain connects TRBV7-2 to TRBJ2-7; TRBD2 matches at 9 bases. V was clipped by 1 base and J by 4 bases; unmatched bases: 5. From germline, CDR1 is SGHTA and CDR2 FQGNSA. The length of the CDR3 is 15 residues. In DNA, the CDR3 is TGTGCCAGCAGCTTAGGTGTTAGCGGGAGATACGAGCAGTACTTC. It codes for CASSLGVSGRYEQYF.

V usage is TRBV5-1 and J usage is TRBJ1-2, with 7 bases lining up with TRBD1. The V gene's germline CDR1 is SGHRS and CDR2 YFSETQ. The CDR3 is made up of 14 amino acids. Unmatched junction bases numbered 7, after V lost 4 bases and J lost 4 bases. Written as DNA, the CDR3 is TGCGCCAGCAGCCTAGACCGGGACAGCTATGGCTACACCTTC. Translation gives CASSLDRDSYGYTF.

The chain links TRBV5-4 to TRBJ2-1, with D tentatively TRBD2 (5 bases). CDR1 is SGHNT and CDR2 is YYREEE in the germline V gene (reference sequence). V lost 0 bases, J lost 9 bases, and 13 bases lay in between. This CDR3 is built from 14 residues. The CDR3 spells CASSLVQTEGEQFF. The CDR3 DNA reads as TGTGCCAGCAGCTTGGTACAAACCGAGGGTGAGCAGTTCTTC.

This sequence joins TRBV27 and TRBJ2-5; TRBD1 aligns across 8 bases. Germline assignment: CDR1 MNHEY and CDR2 SMNVEV (reference sequence). CDR3 size: 14 residues. The junction had 4 bases not matched to a gene; V was cut back by 5 bases and J by 2 bases. Written as DNA, the CDR3 is TGTGCCAGCAGTCTAAGACAGGGGCAAGAGACCCAGTACTTC. Translating it yields CASSLRQGQETQYF.

The J gene is TRBJ1-2, the V gene TRBV7-2; unclear D gene. Germline V gives CDR1 SGHTA, CDR2 FQGNSA. This CDR3 has 14 amino acids. Trimming took off 5 bases at V and 2 bases at J, with 12 bases between the two ends. CDR3 in amino acids: CASSEAAKNYGYTF. The CDR3 bases are TGTGCCAGCAGCGAGGCAGCGAAGAACTATGGCTACACCTTC.

V usage is TRBV5-5 and J usage is TRBJ1-2; possibly TRBD1 for D (6 bases). V lost 5 bases to trimming and J lost 4 bases, with 15 bases between them. Germline lookup yields CDR1 SGHKS and CDR2 YYEKEE (reference sequence). The CDR3 has 14 amino acids. The CDR3 loop is CASRSDPGAYGYTF. The CDR3, as DNA: TGTGCCAGCAGAAGTGACCCAGGGGCCTATGGCTACACCTTC.

V usage is TRBV19 and J usage is TRBJ2-1, with D maybe TRBD2 (6 bases). V gave up 5 bases and J gave up 7 bases, with 21 bases separating them. CDR3 length: 16 residues. Germline CDR1 is LNHDA and CDR2 is SQIVND (reference sequence). CDR3 in DNA: TGTGCCAGTAGTCTAACAAGGGGCGGGGCCCGTAATGAGCAGTTCTTC. This gives the protein CASSLTRGGARNEQFF.

The chain links TRBV6-5 to TRBJ2-7; D call uncertain. Germline V gives CDR1 MNHEY, CDR2 SVGAGI. V was trimmed by 0 bases and J by 2 bases, leaving 14 bases between them. The CDR3 extends over 16 amino acids. The CDR3 spells CASSYSVSPSAYEQYF. CDR3 DNA: TGTGCCAGCAGTTACTCGGTGAGCCCGTCGGCCTACGAGCAGTACTTC.